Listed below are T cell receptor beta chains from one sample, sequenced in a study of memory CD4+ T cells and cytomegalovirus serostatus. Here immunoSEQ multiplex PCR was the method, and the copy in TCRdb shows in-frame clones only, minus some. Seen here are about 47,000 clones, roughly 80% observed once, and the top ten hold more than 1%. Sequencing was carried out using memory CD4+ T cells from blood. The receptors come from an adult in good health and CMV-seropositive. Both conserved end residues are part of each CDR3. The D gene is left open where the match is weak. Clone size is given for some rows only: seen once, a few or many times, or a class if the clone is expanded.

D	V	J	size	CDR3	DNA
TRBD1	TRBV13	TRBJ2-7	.	CASSTTGQNYEQYF	TGTGCCAGCAGCACCACGGGACAGAACTACGAGCAGTACTTC
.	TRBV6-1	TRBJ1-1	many	CASSEGGKWAFF	TGTGCCAGCAGTGAAGGGGGCAAATGGGCTTTCTTT
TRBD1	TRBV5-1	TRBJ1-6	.	CASSERTGGNSPLHF	TGCGCCAGCAGCGAAAGGACAGGGGGAAATTCACCCCTCCACTTT
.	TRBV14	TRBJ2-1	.	CASSQEIRENEQFF	TGTGCCAGCAGCCAGGAAATCAGAGAAAATGAGCAGTTCTTC
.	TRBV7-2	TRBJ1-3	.	CASSLIVHSGNTIYF	TGTGCCAGCAGCTTAATAGTTCACTCTGGAAACACCATATATTTT
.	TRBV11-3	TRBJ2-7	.	CASSLGTNSYEQYF	TGTGCCAGCAGCTTAGGAACTAACTCCTACGAGCAGTACTTC
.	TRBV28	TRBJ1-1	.	CASSEAGNGNTEAFF	TGTGCCAGCAGCGAAGCGGGGAATGGGAACACTGAAGCTTTCTTT
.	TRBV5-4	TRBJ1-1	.	CASSLGLNTEAFF	TGTGCCAGCAGCCTTGGGTTGAACACTGAAGCTTTCTTT
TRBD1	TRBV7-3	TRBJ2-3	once	CASSSSGGADTQYF	TGTGCCAGCAGCTCCTCAGGGGGAGCAGATACGCAGTATTTT
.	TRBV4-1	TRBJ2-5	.	CASSQEGMGGETQYF	TGCGCCAGCAGCCAAGAGGGCATGGGTGGAGAGACCCAGTACTTC
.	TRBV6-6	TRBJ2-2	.	CASSLLWGFTGELFF	TGTGCCAGCAGCCTACTCTGGGGGTTCACCGGGGAGCTGTTTTTT
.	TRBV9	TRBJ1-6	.	CASSARGGAGNSPLHF	TGTGCCAGCAGCGCCCGAGGAGGGGCGGGAAATTCACCCCTCCACTTT
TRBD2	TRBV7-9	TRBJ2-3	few	CASGGTSGTDTQYF	TGTGCCAGCGGGGGGACTAGCGGCACAGATACGCAGTATTTT
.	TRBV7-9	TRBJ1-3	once	CASSLKGVRRNTIYF	TGTGCCAGCAGCTTAAAAGGGGTACGAAGAAACACCATATATTTT
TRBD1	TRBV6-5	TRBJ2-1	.	CASTDRVGEQFF	TGTGCCAGCACCGACAGGGTCGGCGAGCAGTTCTTC
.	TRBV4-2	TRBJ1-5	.	CASSVTGKGPQHF	TGTGCCAGCAGCGTTACAGGGAAGGGGCCCCAGCATTTT
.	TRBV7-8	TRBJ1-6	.	CASSQDGYNSPLHF	TGTGCCAGCAGTCAGGACGGTTATAATTCACCCCTCCACTTT
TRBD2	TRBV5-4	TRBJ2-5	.	CASSLAGGLETQYF	TGTGCCAGCAGCTTAGCGGGGGGGCTGGAGACCCAGTACTTC
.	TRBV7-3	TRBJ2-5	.	CASSLGVQETQYF	TGTGCCAGCAGCTTAGGGGTTCAGGAGACCCAGTACTTC
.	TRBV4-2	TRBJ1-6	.	CASSGDSYNSPLHF	TGTGCCAGCAGCGGGGACTCCTATAATTCACCCCTCCACTTT
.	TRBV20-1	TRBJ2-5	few	CSAESHETQYF	TGCAGTGCTGAGAGCCATGAGACCCAGTACTTC
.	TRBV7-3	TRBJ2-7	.	CASSLKKVGGQEPYEQYF	TGTGCCAGCAGCTTAAAAAAGGTCGGGGGCCAAGAACCGTACGAGCAGTACTTC
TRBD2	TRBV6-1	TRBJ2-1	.	CASSRLAREQFF	TGTGCCAGCTCAAGACTAGCTCGTGAGCAGTTCTTC
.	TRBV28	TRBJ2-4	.	CATTIWGAEGKNIQYF	TGTGCCACCACGATATGGGGGGCGGAGGGGAAAAACATTCAGTACTTC
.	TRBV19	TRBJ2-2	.	CASSMTTEDTGELFF	TGTGCCAGTAGTATGACGACAGAAGACACCGGGGAGCTGTTTTTT
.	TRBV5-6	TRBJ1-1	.	CASSTAINTEAFF	TGTGCCAGCAGCACAGCTATAAACACTGAAGCTTTCTTT
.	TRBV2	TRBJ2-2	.	CASSHRERNTGELFF	TGTGCCAGCAGCCACCGGGAAAGGAACACCGGGGAGCTGTTTTTT
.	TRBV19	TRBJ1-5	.	CASSRRGEGQPQHF	TGTGCCAGTAGCCGACGAGGGGAGGGTCAGCCCCAGCATTTT
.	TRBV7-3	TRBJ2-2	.	CASSLTSAGTGELFF	TGTGCCAGCAGCTTAACATCAGCGGGTACCGGGGAGCTGTTTTTT
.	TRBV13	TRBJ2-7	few	CASSLFSETEQYF	TGTGCCAGCAGCTTATTTTCCGAGACCGAGCAGTACTTC
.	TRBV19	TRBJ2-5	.	CASSRGPQETQYF	TGTGCCAGTAGTAGGGGCCCCCAAGAGACCCAGTACTTC
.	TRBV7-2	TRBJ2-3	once	CASSLSRFDTQYF	TGTGCCAGCAGCTTAAGTCGTTTCGATACGCAGTATTTT
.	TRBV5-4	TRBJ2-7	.	CASSLGQTSSYEQYF	TGTGCCAGCAGCTTGGGGCAGACCTCCTCCTACGAGCAGTACTTC
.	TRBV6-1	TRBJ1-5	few	CASSEYVLAGADYSNQPQHF	TGTGCCAGCAGTGAATACGTTTTGGCAGGGGCCGATTATAGCAATCAGCCCCAGCATTTT
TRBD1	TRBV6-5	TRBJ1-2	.	CASSPGQGGYTF	TGTGCCAGCAGTCCCGGACAGGGCGGCTACACCTTC
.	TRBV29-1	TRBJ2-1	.	CSVEEDRDEQFF	TGCAGCGTTGAAGAAGACCGGGATGAGCAGTTCTTC
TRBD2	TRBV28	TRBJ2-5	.	CASSFRRGGRETQYF	TGTGCCAGCAGTTTTCGGCGGGGGGGCCGAGAGACCCAGTACTTC
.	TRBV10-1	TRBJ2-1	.	CASSLQGEGNEQFF	TGCGCCAGCAGTTTACAGGGTGAAGGAAATGAGCAGTTCTTC
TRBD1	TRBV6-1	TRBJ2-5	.	CASSPDRSQETQYF	TGTGCCAGCAGCCCGGACAGGTCCCAAGAGACCCAGTACTTC
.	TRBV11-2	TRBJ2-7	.	CASSLVAGNPSF	TGTGCCAGCAGCCTAGTTGCAGGGAATCCCTCCTTC
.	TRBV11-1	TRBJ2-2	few	CASSLAGGVTGELFF	TGTGCCAGCAGCTTAGCGGGTGGGGTCACCGGGGAGCTGTTTTTT